This T cell receptor (beta chain) stems from a study of blood T cell repertoires in COVID-19. Across the whole study: The study drew acute and convalescent COVID-19 samples from the United States, Italy and Spain.

Original processing notes: From reference gene primer amplification, estimates of nucleated cell counts were derived. Method: immunoSEQ multiplex PCR; TCRdb's copy keeps in-frame clones and lacks some. That table is the source of V, J and clone size, and D and trimming were worked out from the DNA. The profile shows about 110,000 clones, more than 80% of them singletons. This clone was observed a single time. Sequencing was done on a sample of peripheral blood. This TCR derives from a woman aged 55-75 years with COVID-19, enrolled during active disease.

The CDR3 loop is CASRRREGYTEAFF. The DNA of the CDR3 is TGCGCCAGCCGAAGGAGGGAGGGCTACACTGAAGCTTTCTTT. This chain links TRBV4-3 with TRBJ1-1; D ambiguous. V was shortened by 8 bases and J by 3 bases, with 16 bases between the two germline ends. This CDR3 is 14 amino acids long. In germline, CDR1 is LGHNA, CDR2 YSLEER.